These 8 T cell receptor beta chains were all obtained from the same sample, sequenced in a study of shared clonotypes between healthy human individuals. TCRdb's table, derived via immunoSEQ multiplex PCR, lists solely in-frame clones and lacks some. This sample has some 2,500,000 clones, with 85% to 95% found just once. Sequencing was performed on naive CD4+ T cells from PBMCs. Regarding subset: CD45RA+ positively selected. The receptors come from a man aged 18 to 30 in good health. Some clones in this sample may be carry-over from other donors' samples.

This clone has only one observation. The rearrangement links TRBV11-1 to TRBJ2-7; D unresolved. The germline CDR1 and CDR2 sequences are SGHAT and FQDESV (reference sequence). V gave up 5 bases and J gave up 0 bases, with 11 bases separating them. CDR3 length: 14 amino acids. The CDR3: CASSAQASSYEQYF. The CDR3 nucleotides read TGTGCCAGCAGCGCGCAGGCGAGCTCCTACGAGCAGTACTTC.

The chain employs TRBV6-5 and TRBJ1-4; D uncertain. The germline V gene has CDR1 MNHEY and CDR2 SVGAGI. The V end was cut by 0 bases, the J end by 9 bases, with 11 bases between. This CDR3 contains 14 residues. CDR3 nucleotide sequence: TGTGCCAGCAGTTACTCCCCCCAGAGGAAAAAACTGTTTTTT. Protein product: CASSYSPQRKKLFF.

This rearrangement joins TRBV2 to TRBJ2-1; 9 bases line up with TRBD2. The CDR3 extends over 16 amino acids. CDR1 and CDR2 (germline): SNHLY, FYNNEI. Losses at the gene ends were 6 bases for V and 8 bases for J; bases not matched to a gene: 14. Here the CDR3 reads CASRARRTSVFDEQFF. CDR3 coding DNA: TGTGCCAGCAGGGCCAGGCGGACTAGCGTCTTCGATGAGCAGTTCTTC.

The chain joins TRBV6-1 to TRBJ2-7; 10 positions agree with TRBD1. The CDR3 is 14 residues long. Trimming at V came to 6 bases and at J to 2 bases, leaving 4 bases not matched to a gene. CDR1 MNHNS and CDR2 SASEGT come from the germline V gene. The CDR3 sequence: CASRGQGRPYEQYF. The CDR3 DNA is TGTGCCAGCAGGGGACAGGGGCGACCCTACGAGCAGTACTTC.

The rearrangement links TRBV11-2 to TRBJ1-4; D call uncertain. V dropped 4 bases and J dropped 15 bases, with 15 bases sitting between them. The CDR3 totals 12 residues. Germline V gene data show CDR1 as SGHAT and CDR2 as FQNNGV. The CDR3 region has the DNA TGTGCCAGCAGCTCCGGGTCCTGGAAATTGTTTTTT. Residues: CASSSGSWKLFF.

As regards this clone: Other DNA sequences in the sample encode the same CDR3. The V gene is TRBV28, the J gene TRBJ2-1; D is possibly TRBD2 (7 bases). V was cut by 2 bases and J by 3 bases, with 11 bases left in between. Germline V gene data show CDR1 as MDHEN and CDR2 as SYDVKM. The CDR3 covers 15 residues. CDR3 sequence reads: CASSLGGAGYNEQFF. The CDR3 coding sequence is TGTGCCAGCAGTTTAGGGGGGGCTGGCTACAATGAGCAGTTCTTC.

This clone was seen a handful of times. The same CDR3 is also encoded by other DNA sequences in this sample. The chain employs TRBV5-1 and TRBJ1-1; possibly TRBD1 for D (5 bases). Germline V gives CDR1 SGHRS, CDR2 YFSETQ. The CDR3 spans 13 residues. The V end was cut by 2 bases, the J end by 2 bases, with 7 bases between. The CDR3 region is CASSFDSNTEAFF. CDR3 DNA: TGCGCCAGCAGCTTTGACAGTAACACTGAAGCTTTCTTT. The entire variable domain, with the rest obtained from reference TRBV5-1 and TRBJ1-1, is as follows: KAGVTQTPRYLIKTRGQQVTLSCSPISGHRSVSWYQQTPGQGLQFLFEYFSETQRNKGNFPGRFSGRQFSNSRSEMNVSTLELGDSALYLCASSFDSNTEAFFGQGTRLTVV.

The chain links TRBV6-1 to TRBJ1-1; tentative D call: TRBD1 (5 bases). With 4 bases removed from V and 0 bases from J, the gap between germline ends came to 18 bases. The CDR3 has 17 amino acids. Germline V gene lookup returns CDR1 MNHNS and CDR2 SASEGT. CDR3 bases: TGTGCCAGCAGTGTATCGGGGGGTAGGACCATGAACACTGAAGCTTTCTTT. Its translation is CASSVSGGRTMNTEAFF.